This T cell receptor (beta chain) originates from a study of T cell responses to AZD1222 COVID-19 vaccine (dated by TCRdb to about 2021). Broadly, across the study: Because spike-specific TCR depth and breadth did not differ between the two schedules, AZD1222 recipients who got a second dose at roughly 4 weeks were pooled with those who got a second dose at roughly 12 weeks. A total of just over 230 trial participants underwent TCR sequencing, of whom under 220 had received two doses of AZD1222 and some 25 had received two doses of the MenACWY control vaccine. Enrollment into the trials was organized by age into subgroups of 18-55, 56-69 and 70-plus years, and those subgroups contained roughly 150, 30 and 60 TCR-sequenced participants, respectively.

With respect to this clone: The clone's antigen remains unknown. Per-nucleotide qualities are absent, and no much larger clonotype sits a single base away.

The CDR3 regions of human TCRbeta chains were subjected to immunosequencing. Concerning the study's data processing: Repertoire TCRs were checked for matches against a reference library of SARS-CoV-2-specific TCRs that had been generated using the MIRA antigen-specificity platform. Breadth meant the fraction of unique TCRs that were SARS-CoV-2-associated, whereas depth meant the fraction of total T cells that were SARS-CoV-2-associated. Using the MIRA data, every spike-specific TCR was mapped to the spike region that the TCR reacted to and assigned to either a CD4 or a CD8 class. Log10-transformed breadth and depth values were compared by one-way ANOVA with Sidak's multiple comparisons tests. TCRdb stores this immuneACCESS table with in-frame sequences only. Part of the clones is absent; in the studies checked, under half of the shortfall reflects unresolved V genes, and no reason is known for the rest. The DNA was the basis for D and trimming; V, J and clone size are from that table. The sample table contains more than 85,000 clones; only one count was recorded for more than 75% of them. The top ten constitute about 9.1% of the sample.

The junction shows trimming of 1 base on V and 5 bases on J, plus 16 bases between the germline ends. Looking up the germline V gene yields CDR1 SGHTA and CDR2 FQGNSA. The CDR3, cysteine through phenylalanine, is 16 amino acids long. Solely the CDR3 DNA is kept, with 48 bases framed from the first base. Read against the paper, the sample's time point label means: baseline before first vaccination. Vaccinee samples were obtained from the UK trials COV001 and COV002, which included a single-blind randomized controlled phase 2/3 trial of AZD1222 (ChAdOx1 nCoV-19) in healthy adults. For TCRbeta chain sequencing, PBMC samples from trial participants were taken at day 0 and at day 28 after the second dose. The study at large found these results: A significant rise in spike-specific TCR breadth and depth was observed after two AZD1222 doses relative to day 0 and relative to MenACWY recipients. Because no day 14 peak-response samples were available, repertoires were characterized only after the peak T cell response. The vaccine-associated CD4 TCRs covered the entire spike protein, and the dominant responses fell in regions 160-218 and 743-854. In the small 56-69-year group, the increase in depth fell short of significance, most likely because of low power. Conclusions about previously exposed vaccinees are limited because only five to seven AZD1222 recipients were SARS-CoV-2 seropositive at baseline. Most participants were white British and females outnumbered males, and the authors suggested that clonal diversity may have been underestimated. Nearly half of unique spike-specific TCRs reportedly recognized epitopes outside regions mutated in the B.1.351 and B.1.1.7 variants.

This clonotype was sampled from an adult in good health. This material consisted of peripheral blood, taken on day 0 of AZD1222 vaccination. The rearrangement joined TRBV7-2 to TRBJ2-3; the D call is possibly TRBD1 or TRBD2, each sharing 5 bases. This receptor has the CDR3 CASSLGGQGGRDTQYF. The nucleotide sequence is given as TGTGCCAGCAGCTTAGGAGGGCAGGGCGGAAGAGATACGCAGTATTTT.